This TCR beta chain was profiled in a study of blood T cell repertoires in COVID-19. TCRdb's table, derived via immunoSEQ multiplex PCR, lists solely in-frame clones and lacks some. The sample consists of roughly 400,000 clones, 85% to 90% of them appearing once. In terms of age and location, participants ranged from roughly 18 to 95 years and lived in approximately 24 US areas. Participant-given clinical history determined each cohort assignment. The TCR was taken from a man between 25 and 39 years old who had recovered from COVID-19. Sequenced material: PBMCs or T cells enriched from blood (not recorded which).

The CDR3 protein is CATRLAGAPYSEQYF. DNA for the CDR3: TGTGCCACCCGACTAGCGGGAGCTCCCTATTCCGAGCAGTACTTC. This chain connects TRBV10-3 to TRBJ2-7; 12 positions match TRBD2. In germline, CDR1 is ENHRY, CDR2 SYGVKD. Trimming at V came to 10 bases and at J to 6 bases, leaving 13 bases not matched to a gene. The CDR3 spans 15 residues.